The source of this T cell receptor (beta chain) is a study of cytomegalovirus exposure and HLA in healthy donors. Concerning this clone: The antigen is not known.

PCR used 60 Vbeta primers and 13 Jbeta primers. Profiled with immunoSEQ multiplex PCR; TCRdb holds only in-frame clones, not every one. The sample holds some 150,000 clones, around 78% seen once. Study conclusions and caveats: As was reported, the classifier diagnosed cytomegalovirus status with high specificity and sensitivity.

The length of the CDR3 is 16 residues. Germline V gives CDR1 SGDLS, CDR2 YYNGEE. Germline trimming cut 0 bases from V and 5 bases from J; bases unmatched to any gene: 4. This receptor was identified in a young woman in good health and CMV-seropositive. The V and J genes are TRBV9 and TRBJ2-1; 11 bases fit TRBD2. The specimen was PBMCs. DNA for the CDR3: TGTGCCAGCAGCGTAGGTTCTAGCGGGAGGAACAATGAGCAGTTCTTC. It yields the protein CASSVGSSGRNNEQFF. Using reference TRBV9 and TRBJ2-1 for the parts outside the CDR3, the full variable domain is DSGVTQTPKHLITATGQRVTLRCSPRSGDLSVYWYQQSLDQGLQFLIQYYNGEERAKGNILERFSAQQFPDLHSELNLSSLELGDSALYFCASSVGSSGRNNEQFFGPGTRLTVL.